These 14 T cell receptor beta chains came from one sample sequenced in a study of T cell clonotyping in hematopoietic cell transplantation. The protocol was immunoSEQ multiplex PCR, while the TCRdb copy is restricted to in-frame clones and leaves out a portion. This sample has 60,000 to 75,000 clones; over 90% occur once, and the top ten carry around 1.6%. The sample comprised peripheral blood mononuclear cells. These receptors all come from a man aged 45 to 65 in good health. Some clones in this sample may be carry-over from other donors' samples.

The chain couples TRBV7-9 to TRBJ2-3; D is unclear. V lost 5 bases and J 2 bases, leaving 5 bases between the germline ends. This CDR3 is built from 12 residues. The germline gives CDR1 SEHNR, CDR2 FQNEAQ (reference sequence). Here the CDR3 reads CASSRVTDTQYF. The CDR3 bases are TGTGCCAGCAGCCGGGTCACAGATACGCAGTATTTT. The variable domain in full, completed from reference TRBV7-9 and TRBJ2-3, reads DTGVSQNPRHKITKRGQNVTFRCDPISEHNRLYWYRQTLGQGPEFLTYFQNEAQLEKSRLLSDRFSAERPKGSFSTLEIQRTEQGDSAMYLCASSRVTDTQYFGPGTRLTVL.

The rearrangement links TRBV9 to TRBJ2-2; 7 nucleotides align to TRBD2. Germline CDR1 reads SGDLS; CDR2 reads YYNGEE. The trim removed 2 bases at V and 5 bases at J, leaving 6 bases unmatched. This CDR3 is built from 15 residues. The CDR3 reads CASSVEASGTGELFF. DNA for the CDR3: TGTGCCAGCAGCGTGGAGGCTAGCGGAACCGGGGAGCTGTTTTTT.

The chain couples TRBV6-1 to TRBJ1-6; TRBD1 matches 8 bases. The CDR3 spans 13 residues. The V segment lost 4 bases and the J segment 9 bases; nucleotides outside the gene matches: 2. In germline, CDR1 is MNHNS, CDR2 SASEGT. CDR3 protein: CASSGTGTSPLHF. CDR3 nucleotides: TGTGCCAGCAGTGGGACAGGGACTTCACCCCTCCACTTT.

The chain combines TRBV6-5 with TRBJ2-1; no firm D call. CDR1 is MNHEY, CDR2 SVGAGI, per germline. The CDR3 covers 13 residues. With 4 bases removed from V and 15 bases from J, the gap between germline ends came to 19 bases. The chain's CDR3 is CASSSPTRGRWFF. CDR3 coding DNA: TGTGCCAGCAGTTCGCCCACCCGAGGCCGTTGGTTCTTC.

CDR3 loop: CASSPIGANNQPQHF. DNA for the CDR3: TGTGCCAGCAGCCCCATCGGGGCGAACAATCAGCCCCAGCATTTT. This chain uses TRBV6-6 with TRBJ1-5; a possible D gene is TRBD1 (5 bases). Trimming left V 6 bases short and J 3 bases short, with 15 bases between. CDR1 and CDR2 (germline): MNHNY, SVGAGI (reference sequence). The CDR3 loop spans 15 amino acids.

CDR3 protein: CSVEDGLAGSPYEQYF. The CDR3, as DNA: TGCAGCGTTGAAGATGGCCTAGCGGGGTCCCCCTACGAGCAGTACTTC. The rearrangement uses TRBV29-1 and TRBJ2-7; 9 bases align to TRBD2. Losses at the gene ends were 0 bases for V and 2 bases for J; bases not matched to a gene: 8. Germline V gene data show CDR1 as SQVTM and CDR2 as ANQGSEA. This CDR3 spans 16 amino acids.

The chain carries TRBV11-2 and TRBJ2-1; D is possibly TRBD1 (6 bases). Germline V gene lookup returns CDR1 SGHAT and CDR2 FQNNGV. The CDR3 has 12 residues. The V end lost 4 bases, the J end lost 5 bases, and 6 bases lay between the germline ends. CDR3 protein: CASSWDNNEQFF. DNA of the CDR3: TGTGCCAGCAGCTGGGACAACAATGAGCAGTTCTTC.

This chain uses TRBV5-6 with TRBJ1-6, with D tentatively TRBD1 (6 bases). Germline V gene lookup returns CDR1 SGHDT and CDR2 YYEEEE. The CDR3 runs 15 residues. The V gene lost 0 bases and the J gene lost 10 bases, with 14 bases spanning the gap. CDR3 in amino acids: CASSLVAGVWSPLHF. CDR3 sequence (DNA): TGTGCCAGCAGCTTGGTAGCAGGGGTTTGGTCACCCCTCCACTTT. Supplemented by reference TRBV5-6 and TRBJ1-6, the full variable domain reads DAGVTQSPTHLIKTRGQQVTLRCSPKSGHDTVSWYQQALGQGPQFIFQYYEEEERQRGNFPDRFSGHQFPNYSSELNVNALLLGDSALYLCASSLVAGVWSPLHFGNGTRLTVT.

The CDR3 loop reads CASSDSDGGPQHF. CDR3 nucleotides: TGTGCCAGCAGTGACTCGGATGGCGGGCCCCAGCATTTT. This chain connects TRBV6-4 to TRBJ1-5; D not certain. Germline CDR1 is MRHNA and CDR2 is SNTAGT. CDR3 size: 13 residues. Trimming took off 0 bases at V and 9 bases at J, with 9 bases between the two ends.

The chain joins TRBV23-1 to TRBJ1-2; the match to TRBD1 covers 7 bases. TRBV23-1 is noted as an ORF with a role that remains uncertain. V lost 4 bases to trimming and J lost 4 bases; unmatched junction nucleotides: 3. The CDR3 covers 13 residues. The CDR3 loop reads CASSLGTAYGYTF. The CDR3 DNA reads TGCGCCAGCAGTCTCGGGACAGCCTATGGCTACACCTTC.

V and J are TRBV6-6 and TRBJ2-1, with 11 bases that match TRBD1. The CDR3 runs 16 residues. Germline V lookup: CDR1 MNHNY, CDR2 SVGAGI (reference sequence). The J segment lost 4 bases and the V segment lost 2 bases, leaving 4 bases of the junction unmatched. The CDR3 DNA follows: TGTGCCAGCAGTTACCACCGGGACAGGGGGTACAATGAGCAGTTCTTC. Residues: CASSYHRDRGYNEQFF.

This sequence joins TRBV27 and TRBJ2-5; D not resolved. This CDR3 is built from 15 residues. Germline V lookup: CDR1 MNHEY, CDR2 SMNVEV (reference sequence). V was trimmed by 5 bases and J by 5 bases, leaving 18 bases between them. The CDR3 is CASSPRYHNGETQYF. CDR3 in DNA: TGTGCCAGCAGTCCCCGGTACCACAACGGGGAGACCCAGTACTTC.

The CDR3 sequence is CASSDPRDRPIMNTEAFF. The CDR3 DNA is TGTGCCAGCAGCGACCCCCGGGACAGACCTATCATGAACACTGAAGCTTTCTTT. This chain connects TRBV9 to TRBJ1-1; TRBD1 aligns across 7 bases. The CDR3 sequence is 18 residues long. CDR1 is SGDLS, CDR2 YYNGEE, per germline. V shed 3 bases, J shed 0 bases, and the junction held 14 bases outside the gene matches.

The chain carries TRBV6-4 and TRBJ2-1, with 7 bases lining up with TRBD2. Losses at the gene ends were 6 bases for V and 0 bases for J; bases not matched to a gene: 8. In germline, CDR1 is MRHNA, CDR2 SNTAGT. This CDR3 region has 16 residues. The CDR3 nucleotides read TGTGCCAGCAGCCTCGGGCGGGGGAGCTCCTACAATGAGCAGTTCTTC. It translates to CASSLGRGSSYNEQFF.